This TCR beta chain was obtained from a study of human T cells and chemical hapten exposure. Overall study context: Slight differences in pooled library volume were the main source of varying TCR yields across samples.

Germline V gives CDR1 SQVTM, CDR2 ANQGSEA. The CDR3 totals 10 residues. The V end was cut by 4 bases, the J end by 5 bases, with 4 bases between. This clonotype was observed at least ten times. From the RACE reads, TCRdb called clonotypes with MiXCR, one entry per CDR3 protein. Here the sample spans over 35,000 distinct CDR3 sequences, 3% to 4.5% being singletons. Time point: healthy volunteer bleed at 6 weeks. The template was total RNA from unfractionated whole blood. This TCR came from a human donor in good health. Some clones in this sample may be carry-over from other donors' samples. The sample comprised whole blood. The V call is TRBV29-1, the J call TRBJ2-3; D unresolved. CDR3 sequence: CSVVRDTQYF. CDR3 coding DNA: TGCAGCGTTGTACGAGATACGCAGTATTTT.